This T cell receptor (beta chain) was profiled in a study of blood T cell repertoires in COVID-19 (dated by TCRdb to about 2020). About the full investigation: Samples covering the acute and convalescent phases of COVID-19 were provided by collaborators in the United States, Italy and Spain. The prospective study material was composed of cDNA or gDNA derived from T cells, B-cell-depleted T cells, or PBMCs. The dataset comprised deeply sampled blood TCRbeta repertoires from subjects exposed to, actively infected with, or recovered from COVID-19. The repertoires were released in a freely available public database intended as a resource for research on the immune response to SARS-CoV-2. The samples were drawn from the first 160 participants of the ongoing ImmuneRACE study and from some 1,300 subjects provided by 6 global collaborators. Nearly every sample came with metadata listing a de-identified subject ID, COVID-19 status, age in years and sex. Where available, HLA class I and class II types were obtained from metadata supplied by the sample provider rather than from assay-based typing.

The research as a whole found: The amount of clinical and demographic metadata varied by source and participant and was provided uncurated.

TCRbeta CDR3 regions were amplified from genomic DNA using the immunoSEQ Assay, a bias-controlled multiplex PCR. In the source study's methods: Within the assay, amplification of reference gene primers was used to estimate how many nucleated cells each sample contained. To quantify the absolute abundance of each unique TCRbeta CDR3 rearrangement, sequence reads were collapsed and filtered. For each sample, productive Simpson clonality was calculated as the square root of Simpson's diversity index over productive rearrangements. TCRdb re-hosts the immuneACCESS table, in-frame sequences only. Its copies lack some clones; in the studies checked, an unresolved V gene accounts for under half of them, and the cause for the rest is not known. V and J calls and clone size are as listed in that table; D and trimming were resolved from the DNA. The sample table shows some 150,000 clones, and over 80% are seen once. More than 1.5% of the sample is in the top ten clones.

Whole blood was collected in K2EDTA tubes by collaborating institutions according to the institutions' own protocols. Collaborator samples were shipped for TCRbeta analysis as frozen whole blood, isolated PBMCs, or DNA extracted from either sample type. The V end gives up 6 bases and the J end 3 bases, leaving 7 bases in the junction not matched to a gene. The cysteine opens and the phenylalanine closes a CDR3 of 16 amino acids. Just CDR3 DNA is preserved here, 48 bases in frame from base 1. CDR1 and CDR2 are drawn from the germline V gene: SGHTA, FQGNSA. About this clone: The antigen it binds to is not known. The input lacks base qualities; no much larger clone sits a single base away.

Specimen: peripheral blood. The V gene is TRBV7-2 and the J gene is TRBJ2-7; 14 central bases correspond to TRBD2. The origin of this receptor is a human donor in a cohort sampled during active COVID-19. The DNA is TGTGCCAGCAGGCGACTAGCGGGAGGGTCCTACTACGAGCAGTACTTC. Translated, it reads CASRRLAGGSYYEQYF.